A selection of T cell receptor beta chains follows, all from one sample in a study of OX40 agonist ivuxolimab in advanced cancers. Profiling relied on immunoSEQ multiplex PCR, and the TCRdb table lists in-frame clones only, not all of them. Found here are almost 20,000 clones, about four fifths of them singletons; the top ten hold around 20%. Sequenced material: CD4+ or CD8+ T cells sorted from blood, taken in a trial of the OX40 agonist ivuxolimab. The receptors here all came from an adult with an advanced solid tumor such as melanoma, head and neck, liver or kidney cancer. The CDR3 runs from the conserved cysteine through the conserved F or W. The D gene is left open where the match is weak. Rows may omit the clone size; those that give it use once, few, many or a size class.

>TRBJ2-7|TRBV11-2|once|-
CASSQGPYEQYF
TGTGCCAGCAGCCAAGGGCCCTACGAGCAGTACTTC
>TRBJ2-7|TRBV11-2|once|-
CASSLANPYEQYF
TGTGCCAGCAGCTTAGCCAACCCCTACGAGCAGTACTTC
>TRBJ1-1|TRBV10-1|-|-
CASSAPRGADTEAFF
TGCGCCAGCAGTGCACCCCGGGGAGCGGATACTGAAGCTTTCTTT
>TRBJ2-7|TRBV28|-|TRBD2
CASSLDIGLAGAYEQYF
TGTGCCAGCAGTTTAGATATTGGACTAGCGGGAGCCTACGAGCAGTACTTC
>TRBJ1-1|TRBV30|-|-
CAWSVPGSGTEAFF
TGTGCCTGGAGTGTACCCGGCAGTGGAACTGAAGCTTTCTTT
>TRBJ1-1|TRBV5-5|medium-sized|TRBD1
CASSFGTGESLNTEAFF
TGTGCCAGCAGCTTCGGGACAGGGGAATCCCTGAACACTGAAGCTTTCTTT
>TRBJ2-7|TRBV28|-|-
CASSPLDAYEQYF
TGTGCCAGCAGTCCCTTGGATGCCTACGAGCAGTACTTC
>TRBJ1-3|TRBV10-1|-|-
CASSEPPLWRSGNTIYF
TGCGCCAGCAGTGAACCCCCCCTTTGGCGCTCTGGAAACACCATATATTTT
>TRBJ2-7|TRBV6-1|-|-
CASNTHRDGSYEQYF
TGTGCCAGCAATACACACCGGGACGGTTCCTACGAGCAGTACTTC
>TRBJ2-3|TRBV5-6|-|-
CASSSGPGGKDTQYF
TGTGCCAGCAGCAGCGGGCCAGGGGGGAAAGATACGCAGTATTTT
>TRBJ2-2|TRBV7-2|few|TRBD2
CASSRGGGASELFF
TGTGCCAGCAGCCGGGGGGGAGGGGCATCCGAGCTGTTTTTT
>TRBJ1-3|TRBV7-9|-|-
CASLPWSGNTIYF
TGTGCCAGTCTCCCTTGGTCTGGAAACACCATATATTTT
>TRBJ2-5|TRBV7-9|-|-
CASSRPAPGETQYF
TGTGCCAGCAGCCGGCCCGCGCCGGGAGAGACCCAGTACTTC
>TRBJ2-7|TRBV29-1|few|-
CSVVPGAYEQYF
TGCAGCGTTGTACCAGGGGCCTACGAGCAGTACTTC
>TRBJ1-4|TRBV7-9|-|-
CASGLGEKLFF
TGTGCCAGCGGACTAGGTGAAAAACTGTTTTTT
>TRBJ2-7|TRBV7-2|-|-
CASSFGRTPYEQYF
TGTGCCAGCAGCTTTGGTCGGACCCCCTACGAGCAGTACTTC
>TRBJ1-2|TRBV6-5|-|-
CASSLEERDRYGYTF
TGTGCCAGCAGTCTCGAGGAGAGGGACCGCTATGGCTACACCTTC
>TRBJ2-1|TRBV30|-|-
CAWILQGHNEQFF
TGTGCCTGGATCTTACAGGGCCACAATGAGCAGTTCTTC
>TRBJ2-2|TRBV7-2|-|-
CASRPENTGELFF
TGTGCCAGCAGGCCAGAAAACACCGGGGAGCTGTTTTTT
>TRBJ2-1|TRBV19|-|-
CASSIIPTGTNEQFF
TGTGCCAGTAGTATTATACCGACAGGAACCAATGAGCAGTTCTTC
>TRBJ1-2|TRBV11-3|-|-
CASSSMGDGYTF
TGTGCCAGCAGCTCCATGGGGGATGGCTACACCTTC
>TRBJ2-7|TRBV5-1|-|TRBD2
CASGPGLAGYEQYF
TGCGCCAGCGGGCCGGGACTAGCGGGCTACGAGCAGTACTTC
>TRBJ1-6|TRBV27|-|-
CASSSQGSSYNSPLHF
TGTGCCAGCAGTTCCCAAGGGAGCTCCTATAATTCACCCCTCCACTTT
>TRBJ2-7|TRBV7-9|-|-
CASSFSYEQYF
TGTGCCAGCAGCTTTTCTTACGAGCAGTACTTC
>TRBJ1-2|TRBV6-6|-|-
CASSYTPDGGNYGYTF
TGTGCCAGCAGTTACACCCCCGACGGGGGGAACTATGGCTACACCTTC
>TRBJ2-7|TRBV19|-|-
CASSIRHAAYEQYF
TGTGCCAGTAGTATTCGACACGCCGCCTACGAGCAGTACTTC
>TRBJ2-1|TRBV4-1|-|-
CASSPGRGASYNEQFF
TGCGCCAGCAGCCCGGGACGGGGGGCCTCCTACAATGAGCAGTTCTTC
>TRBJ2-2|TRBV10-1|-|-
CASSESWGPGELFF
TGCGCCAGCAGTGAGTCGTGGGGGCCCGGGGAGCTGTTTTTT
>TRBJ2-7|TRBV6-8|-|-
CASSSHQGIFGYEQYF
TGTGCCAGCAGTTCCCACCAGGGTATTTTTGGCTACGAGCAGTACTTC
>TRBJ1-5|TRBV7-9|-|-
CASSPTGDSNQPQHF
TGTGCCAGCAGCCCCACCGGAGATAGCAATCAGCCCCAGCATTTT
>TRBJ1-1|TRBV7-2|-|-
CASSCGAFF
TGTGCCAGCAGCTGCGGGGCTTTCTTT
>TRBJ2-7|TRBV5-5|-|-
CASSLVQGGSYEQYF
TGTGCCAGCAGCTTGGTACAGGGAGGTTCCTACGAGCAGTACTTC
>TRBJ2-2|TRBV10-3|-|-
CATSRADTGELFF
TGTGCCACCAGTAGGGCTGACACCGGGGAGCTGTTTTTT
>TRBJ2-2|TRBV14|-|-
CASSPIYTGELFF
TGTGCCAGCAGCCCGATTTACACCGGGGAGCTGTTTTTT
>TRBJ1-2|TRBV7-2|-|-
CASSEGPNYGYTF
TGTGCCAGCAGTGAGGGGCCGAACTATGGCTACACCTTC
>TRBJ2-1|TRBV9|-|TRBD1
CASSAGTGNSYNEQFF
TGTGCCAGCAGCGCAGGGACAGGGAACTCCTACAATGAGCAGTTCTTC
>TRBJ2-7|TRBV19|-|TRBD2
CASRKAGDYEQYF
TGTGCCAGCCGTAAGGCGGGAGACTACGAGCAGTACTTC
>TRBJ2-5|TRBV10-3|once|TRBD1
CAISEDRAQETQYF
TGTGCCATCAGTGAGGACAGGGCACAAGAGACCCAGTACTTC
>TRBJ1-1|TRBV14|-|-
CASSPGGPTEAFF
TGTGCCAGCAGCCCGGGGGGGCCAACTGAAGCTTTCTTT
>TRBJ2-7|TRBV6-5|-|TRBD2
CASSYGGTSYEQYF
TGTGCCAGCAGTTACGGAGGGACTAGCTACGAGCAGTACTTC
>TRBJ2-5|TRBV7-8|-|-
CASRVEGLIGETQYF
TGTGCCAGCAGGGTGGAGGGCTTAATCGGGGAGACCCAGTACTTC
>TRBJ2-7|TRBV27|-|TRBD1
CASSSGTGGYEQYF
TGTGCCAGCAGTTCCGGGACAGGGGGCTACGAGCAGTACTTC
>TRBJ2-6|TRBV5-1|once|-
CASSFSGANVLTF
TGCGCCAGCAGCTTCTCTGGGGCCAACGTCCTGACTTTC
>TRBJ1-2|TRBV25-1|-|-
CASSVPGYYGYTF
TGTGCCAGCAGTGTCCCAGGCTACTATGGCTACACCTTC
>TRBJ2-1|TRBV19|-|-
CASSIDARRNEQFF
TGTGCCAGTAGTATAGACGCGAGAAGGAATGAGCAGTTCTTC
>TRBJ1-1|TRBV4-1|-|TRBD1
CASSPGQGGTEAFF
TGCGCCAGCAGCCCGGGACAGGGGGGGACTGAAGCTTTCTTT
>TRBJ1-6|TRBV27|-|TRBD1
CASSSRGQDSPLHF
TGTGCCAGCAGTTCCAGGGGGCAAGATTCACCCCTCCACTTT
>TRBJ2-1|TRBV30|-|-
CAWSEDYNEQFF
TGTGCCTGGAGCGAGGACTACAATGAGCAGTTCTTC
>TRBJ2-1|TRBV19|many|TRBD2
CASSQTSGSLGEQFF
TGTGCCAGTAGTCAAACTAGCGGGAGTCTCGGTGAGCAGTTCTTC
>TRBJ1-1|TRBV28|-|-
CAPMGGGVMNTEAFF
TGTGCCCCTATGGGGGGGGGAGTAATGAACACTGAAGCTTTCTTT
>TRBJ1-4|TRBV4-1|-|-
CASSLERTNEKLFF
TGCGCCAGCAGCTTGGAGAGAACTAATGAAAAACTGTTTTTT
>TRBJ2-7|TRBV6-6|-|-
CASTDGSYEQYF
TGTGCCAGTACGGACGGTTCCTACGAGCAGTACTTC
>TRBJ2-1|TRBV9|few|TRBD2
CASSASGAYNEQFF
TGTGCCAGCAGCGCTAGCGGGGCCTACAATGAGCAGTTCTTC
>TRBJ2-7|TRBV28|-|-
CASKAGDHYEQYF
TGTGCCAGCAAAGCAGGGGATCATTACGAGCAGTACTTC
>TRBJ2-5|TRBV5-6|few|TRBD1
CASSSEGQGAWETQYF
TGTGCCAGCAGCTCTGAAGGGCAGGGGGCGTGGGAGACCCAGTACTTC
>TRBJ1-1|TRBV7-9|-|-
CASSPRTREAFF
TGTGCCAGCAGCCCCCGGACACGAGAAGCTTTCTTT
>TRBJ2-3|TRBV28|-|-
CASMAAYTDTQYF
TGTGCCAGCATGGCGGCCTACACAGATACGCAGTATTTT
>TRBJ2-3|TRBV6-5|-|TRBD1
CPSVGQGTDMQYF
TGTCCCAGCGTGGGACAGGGCACAGATATGCAGTATTTT
>TRBJ1-2|TRBV7-9|-|-
CASSLETVNYGYTF
TGTGCCAGCAGCTTAGAGACCGTAAACTATGGCTACACCTTC